The clone carrying this TCR beta chain was found a few times. The antigen remains unidentified. Trimming pared 2 bases from V and 4 bases from J, leaving 9 bases between. The CDR3 loop spans 14 amino acids. Germline assignment: CDR1 SEHNR and CDR2 FQNEAQ (reference sequence). From RNA transcripts, TCR beta CDR3 regions were amplified. Initially, a first-round RT-PCR of the TCR CDR3 employed the HTBI primer set. MiXCR, applied by TCRdb to the multiplex PCR reads, yields one record per CDR3 protein. Altogether about 560,000 distinct CDR3 sequences are present, roughly 14% being singletons, with the ten largest covering roughly 6.6%. This sample was included in a study of T cells in Graves' hyperthyroidism and ophthalmopathy. Study results and limitations: Blood also contained most expanded thyroid clonotypes above 0.001.

It was considered stable Graves' hyperthyroidism when ophthalmopathy did not progress within 18 months. The authors obtained PBMCs from 7.5 to 10 ml of fresh peripheral blood. V and J are TRBV7-9 and TRBJ1-3; D gene ambiguous. Input material: blood. This sequence originates from a woman in her 30s with Graves' hyperthyroidism. The CDR3 region is CASSLPARGNTIYF. CDR3 nucleotide sequence: TGTGCCAGCAGCTTACCAGCGCGGGGAAACACCATATATTTT. Based on the CDR3 plus reference TRBV7-9 and TRBJ1-3, the full variable domain is DTGVSQNPRHKITKRGQNVTFRCDPISEHNRLYWYRQTLGQGPEFLTYFQNEAQLEKSRLLSDRFSAERPKGSFSTLEIQRTEQGDSAMYLCASSLPARGNTIYFGEGSWLTVV.